This TCR beta chain came from a study of blood T cell repertoires in COVID-19. V was clipped by 2 bases and J by 5 bases, with 12 bases between them. This CDR3 comprises 14 residues. Germline V gene data show CDR1 as MDHEN and CDR2 as SYDVKM. In the authors' workflow: How many nucleated cells were present was estimated from reference gene primer amplification. The data were produced by immunoSEQ multiplex PCR, yet TCRdb's version contains in-frame clones alone and is incomplete. V and J calls and clone size come straight from that table; D and trimming were deduced from the DNA. There are about 74,000 clones in the sample; 60% to 80% occur only once, and 15% to 20% lies in the top ten.

Sequencing was performed on peripheral blood. This rearrangement joins TRBV28 to TRBJ2-5; D gene uncertain. The sequence came from a man between 65 and 80 years old with active or convalescent COVID-19. This CDR3 reads CASSLGGRVETQYF. The CDR3, as DNA: TGTGCCAGCAGTTTAGGTGGGCGCGTGGAGACCCAGTACTTC. The entire variable domain, with the rest obtained from reference TRBV28 and TRBJ2-5, is as follows: DVKVTQSSRYLVKRTGEKVFLECVQDMDHENMFWYRQDPGLGLRLIYFSYDVKMKEKGDIPEGYSVSREKKERFSLILESASTNQTSMYLCASSLGGRVETQYFGPGTRLLVL.